The text below deals with one T cell receptor (beta chain). These data are taken from a study of CD8+ T cells in alopecia areata. The sequencing template was cDNA reverse transcribed from extracted RNA. Using immunoSEQ multiplex PCR, the repertoire was profiled, and TCRdb retains in-frame clones only, with some absent. In the table there are some 150,000 clones, approximately 53% of which are singletons. Trimming removed 7 bases at V and 1 base at J, with 10 bases between. Germline assignment: CDR1 SQVTM and CDR2 ANQGSEA. The CDR3 is made up of 12 amino acids. This specimen consisted of CD8+ T cells sorted from blood, obtained at week 0. The sequence derives from a human donor with alopecia areata. The chain uses TRBV29-1 and TRBJ1-1, with TRBD1 as a possible D gene (5 bases). CDR3 region: CSAWQGNTEAFF. The CDR3 nucleotides read TGCAGCGCTTGGCAGGGGAACACTGAAGCTTTCTTT.